The 16 T cell receptor beta chains given below trace back to one sample, sequenced in a study of beta chain features in type 1 diabetes. Expressed TCRB transcripts were sequenced because the entire RNA isolate underwent reverse transcription. The method was immunoSEQ multiplex PCR; TCRdb's version includes in-frame clones alone and lacks a portion of them. The sample shows roughly 290,000 clones, around 7.3% of them seen only once. Sample: central memory CD4+ T cells from blood. The receptors were sampled from a woman aged 18-29 years in good health.

This clone was detected only a few times. The chain employs TRBV11-2 and TRBJ2-2; D is unresolved. V shed 6 bases and J shed 8 bases, with 16 bases lying between them. Germline values: CDR1 SGHAT, CDR2 FQNNGV. The CDR3 length is 14 residues. This CDR3 reads CASRSPRGPGELFF. Here the CDR3 DNA reads TGTGCCAGCAGATCCCCTCGCGGACCAGGGGAGCTGTTTTTT.

The chain is built from TRBV6-1 and TRBJ2-5; 7 positions match TRBD1. The CDR3 loop spans 14 amino acids. CDR1 and CDR2 from the germline V gene are MNHNS and SASEGT. J gave up 3 bases and V 4 bases, and 5 bases lay outside the gene matches. The CDR3 sequence: CASSVGQFEETQYF. The CDR3 DNA reads as TGTGCCAGCAGTGTGGGACAGTTCGAAGAGACCCAGTACTTC.

This clone was picked up a small number of times. The chain recombines TRBV10-3 with TRBJ1-2; D is undetermined. V lost 1 base, J lost 6 bases, and 6 bases lay in between. Germline CDR1 reads ENHRY; CDR2 reads SYGVKD. The CDR3 loop spans 12 amino acids. The CDR3 coding sequence is TGTGCCATCAGTGAGTGGGAAGATGGCTACACCTTC. Its translation is CAISEWEDGYTF.

Only a few counts were recorded for this clone. The chain joins TRBV5-1 to TRBJ1-5, with D possibly TRBD1 on 5 matching bases. Germline V gives CDR1 SGHRS, CDR2 YFSETQ. The V end was cut by 3 bases, the J end by 6 bases, with 10 bases between. The CDR3 contains 13 residues. The CDR3 coding sequence is TGCGCCAGCAGCTGGACAAGCGGTCAGCCCCAGCATTTT. Encoded protein: CASSWTSGQPQHF.

The chain combines TRBV5-6 with TRBJ2-3; D gene unclear. CDR1 and CDR2 from the germline V gene are SGHDT and YYEEEE. Trimming left V 1 base short and J 6 bases short, with 3 bases between. The CDR3 extends over 11 amino acids. The CDR3 nucleotides are TGTGCCAGCAGCTTGAAGGATACGCAGTATTTT. This translates into CASSLKDTQYF.

This clone was counted between two and nine times. The genes are TRBV4-3 and TRBJ1-5, with D unclear. Germline loops: CDR1 LGHNA, CDR2 YSLEER. V lost 1 base to trimming and J lost 7 bases, with 11 bases between them. The CDR3 is 14 residues long. The CDR3 sequence is CASSQAWGNQPQHF. CDR3 bases: TGCGCCAGCAGCCAAGCCTGGGGTAACCAGCCCCAGCATTTT.

The CDR3 DNA sequence: TGTGCCAGCAGCCGCGGGTATCAGCCCCAGCATTTT. Residues: CASSRGYQPQHF. This rearrangement joins TRBV28 to TRBJ1-5, with no clear D. Germline CDR1 and CDR2: MDHEN and SYDVKM. With 6 bases removed from V and 5 bases from J, the gap between germline ends came to 8 bases. The length of the CDR3 is 12 residues.

CDR3 nucleotides: TGCAGCGTAAATAACAATGAGCAGTTCTTC. It codes for CSVNNNEQFF. The chain combines TRBV29-1 with TRBJ2-1; D is ambiguous. Looked up from germline, CDR1 is SQVTM and CDR2 is ANQGSEA. The germline V and J ends were trimmed by 6 bases and 5 bases, with 5 bases remaining between them. The CDR3 loop spans 10 amino acids.

This chain uses TRBV27 with TRBJ1-1; D is possibly TRBD1 (5 bases). The ends were cut back, 7 bases at V and 0 bases at J, with 18 bases in the middle. This CDR3 comprises 16 residues. The germline V gene has CDR1 MNHEY and CDR2 SMNVEV (reference sequence). CDR3 DNA sequence: TGTGCCAGCATTAAGGTCAATGGGGCATTGAACACTGAAGCTTTCTTT. The encoded protein is CASIKVNGALNTEAFF.

V is TRBV5-4 and J is TRBJ2-6; D gene uncertain. Germline-derived CDR1 and CDR2 are SGHNT and YYREEE (reference sequence). V was cut by 0 bases and J by 0 bases, with 7 bases left in between. The CDR3 covers 16 residues. The CDR3 sequence is CASSLVTNSGANVLTF. CDR3 nucleotides: TGTGCCAGCAGCTTGGTTACCAACTCTGGGGCCAACGTCCTGACTTTC.

This clone was counted a few times. A far larger clone differs by one base, so this is likely a read error. The V call is TRBV28, the J call TRBJ1-5; TRBD1 agrees at 8 bases. The germline CDR1 and CDR2 sequences are MDHEN and SYDVKM. After removal of 6 bases from V and 2 bases from J, the junction contained 0 bases not matched to a gene. The length of the CDR3 is 13 residues. The chain's CDR3 is CASRGQGNQPQHF. CDR3 DNA sequence: TGTGCCAGCAGGGGACAGGGCAATCAGCCCCAGCATTTT.

The sample holds a few counts of this clone. The chain combines TRBV23-1 with TRBJ1-2; no clear D. TRBV23-1 is sorted into the ORF group, with uncertain function. The CDR3 length is 16 residues. V was shortened by 2 bases and J by 4 bases, with 17 bases between the two germline ends. CDR3 protein: CASSQPQRQNLYGYTF. For the CDR3, the DNA is TGCGCCAGCAGTCAACCCCAAAGGCAGAACCTCTATGGCTACACCTTC.

CDR3 region: CAWSHMGGLYGYTF. The CDR3 DNA sequence: TGTGCCTGGAGCCACATGGGGGGCCTCTATGGCTACACCTTC. The V gene is TRBV30, the J gene TRBJ1-2, with a weak D call TRBD1 (6 bases). CDR1 is GTSNPN and CDR2 is SVGIG in the germline V gene (reference sequence). This CDR3 spans 14 amino acids. V dropped 3 bases and J dropped 4 bases, with 15 bases sitting between them. The variable domain in full, with the rest retrieved from reference TRBV30 and TRBJ1-2, is SQTIHQWPATLVQPVGSPLSLECTVEGTSNPNLYWYRQAAGRGLQLLFYSVGIGQISSEVPQNLSASRPQDRQFILSSKKLLLSDSGFYLCAWSHMGGLYGYTFGSGTRLTVV.

This clone occurred a few times. The CDR3 DNA sequence: TGTGCCAGCAGACCGCCGGGACGGCAGAACACTGAAGCTTTCTTT. This gives the protein CASRPPGRQNTEAFF. The chain links TRBV6-5 to TRBJ1-1; tentatively, D is TRBD1 (5 bases). The V gene lost 6 bases and the J gene lost 1 base, with 15 bases spanning the gap. The CDR3 spans 15 residues. Germline CDR1 MNHEY, CDR2 SVGAGI.

The table lists this clone with a few counts. The genes are TRBV7-9 and TRBJ2-7, with D perhaps matching TRBD1 (6 bases). V was pared by 5 bases and J by 3 bases, with 14 bases between. The germline CDR1 and CDR2 sequences are SEHNR and FQNEAQ (reference sequence). The CDR3 is 14 amino acids. The CDR3 nucleotides read TGTGCCAGCAGCCGCCGGGACAACGGCTACGAGCAGTACTTC. Its translation: CASSRRDNGYEQYF.

V gene TRBV7-3 combines with J gene TRBJ1-4; no clear D. The V gene's germline CDR1 is SGHTA and CDR2 FQGTGA. The CDR3 loop spans 14 amino acids. The V end lost 4 bases, the J end lost 8 bases, and 14 bases lay between the germline ends. The DNA for the CDR3 is TGTGCCAGCAGCTCCTCGTGGATCGAAGAAAAACTGTTTTTT. Protein sequence: CASSSSWIEEKLFF.